Each of the 13 T cell receptor beta chains below was sequenced from the same sample in a study of PD-1 blockade in classical Hodgkin lymphoma. Every patient experienced relapse after autologous stem cell transplantation, and brentuximab vedotin exposure varied. The repertoire was sequenced with immunoSEQ multiplex PCR; TCRdb's copy has only in-frame clones and lacks some. The sample shows 20,000 to 30,000 clones, around 80% of them seen only once. The sample here was peripheral blood mononuclear cells (PBMCs), taken before the second cycle of nivolumab. The receptors originated from a human donor with classical Hodgkin lymphoma.

CDR3 DNA: TGTGCCAGCAGCTTAGCCGGGACTACCCGAGAGACCCAGTACTTC. This codes for CASSLAGTTRETQYF. The rearrangement joins TRBV7-9 to TRBJ2-5; TRBD2 matches 7 bases. The germline V gene has CDR1 SEHNR and CDR2 FQNEAQ (reference sequence). The CDR3 runs to 15 residues. Trimming took 0 bases from V and 4 from J; bases not matched to a gene: 5.

The chain employs TRBV7-9 and TRBJ2-7; D gene ambiguous. CDR1 and CDR2 (germline): SEHNR, FQNEAQ (reference sequence). This CDR3 is 13 amino acids long. Trimming stripped 3 bases from V and 2 bases from J, with 8 bases between. The CDR3 nucleotides are TGTGCCAGCAGCTTTTCCCCTACCTACGAGCAGTACTTC. Encoded protein: CASSFSPTYEQYF.

The chain recombines TRBV20-1 with TRBJ1-2, with TRBD1 matching over 7 bases. The CDR3 is 11 amino acids. The V and J ends lost 6 bases and 7 bases, in that order; junction bases with no gene match: 5. Looked up from germline, CDR1 is DFQATT and CDR2 is SNEGSKA (reference sequence). The CDR3 region has the DNA TGCAGTGCCTCGACAGGGACTGGCTACACCTTC. This encodes CSASTGTGYTF.

The rearrangement joins TRBV2 to TRBJ1-1, with D unclear. Germline V gives CDR1 SNHLY, CDR2 FYNNEI. This CDR3 has 14 residues. Trimming removed 6 bases at V and 4 bases at J, with 15 bases between. The CDR3 sequence is CASSPRPRSTEAFF. In DNA form, the CDR3 reads TGTGCCAGCAGCCCACGCCCAAGGAGCACTGAAGCTTTCTTT. The complete variable domain, with remaining parts taken from reference TRBV2 and TRBJ1-1, reads EPEVTQTPSHQVTQMGQEVILRCVPISNHLYFYWYRQILGQKVEFLVSFYNNEISEKSEIFDDQFSVERPDGSNFTLKIRSTKLEDSAMYFCASSPRPRSTEAFFGQGTRLTVV.

The chain links TRBV5-6 to TRBJ1-3; possible D gene TRBD1, 6 bases. The CDR3 extends over 16 amino acids. CDR1 and CDR2 from the germline V gene are SGHDT and YYEEEE. V shed 0 bases and J shed 0 bases, with 10 bases lying between them. The CDR3 DNA reads as TGTGCCAGCAGCTTGGTAGACAGGATCTCTGGAAACACCATATATTTT. Translating gives CASSLVDRISGNTIYF.

Turning to this clone: The same CDR3 can be traced to other DNA sequences in this sample. The chain couples TRBV5-1 to TRBJ2-3; no definite D call. Trimming took 2 bases from V and 0 from J, leaving 1 base between them. Germline V gives CDR1 SGHRS, CDR2 YFSETQ. The CDR3 contains 12 residues. CDR3 sequence (DNA): TGCGCCAGCAGCTTAAGCACAGATACGCAGTATTTT. Translation gives CASSLSTDTQYF.

The chain links TRBV15 to TRBJ2-7, with 7 bases fitting TRBD1. The junction had 9 bases not matched to a gene; V was cut back by 5 bases and J by 5 bases. The V gene's germline CDR1 is LNHNV and CDR2 YYDKDF (reference sequence). This CDR3 is built from 14 residues. The CDR3, as DNA: TGTGCCACCAGCGACTTTTTACAGGGGAACGAGCAGTACTTC. Translated, it gives CATSDFLQGNEQYF.

The chain employs TRBV6-1 and TRBJ1-1; no clear D gene. CDR3 size: 12 residues. Trimming pared 6 bases from V and 6 bases from J, leaving 11 bases between. Germline V gene sequence: CDR1 MNHNS, CDR2 SASEGT. CDR3 sequence (DNA): TGTGCCAGCAGAAGGACGGATTCTGAAGCTTTCTTT. Encoded protein: CASRRTDSEAFF.

The J gene is TRBJ1-1, the V gene TRBV11-2; D gene unclear. The CDR3 covers 13 residues. Trimming removed 4 bases at V and 2 bases at J, with 8 bases between. Germline V gene lookup returns CDR1 SGHAT and CDR2 FQNNGV. The CDR3 region is CASSSFLNTEAFF. The CDR3 DNA sequence: TGTGCCAGCAGCTCCTTCCTAAACACTGAAGCTTTCTTT.

The V gene is TRBV11-2, the J gene TRBJ1-2; 11 positions match TRBD1. The length of the CDR3 is 16 residues. The trim removed 4 bases at V and 5 bases at J, leaving 9 bases unmatched. The germline CDR1 and CDR2 sequences are SGHAT and FQNNGV. The CDR3 bases are TGTGCCAGCAGCTCTAGGACAGGGGGCGTGGGGTATGGCTACACCTTC. Its translation: CASSSRTGGVGYGYTF.

V usage is TRBV6-5 and J usage is TRBJ1-1; 7 nucleotides agree with TRBD1. The CDR3 spans 15 residues. CDR1 is MNHEY, CDR2 SVGAGI, per germline. The V and J ends lost 4 bases and 3 bases, in that order; junction bases with no gene match: 8. CDR3: CASSSRAGGYTEAFF. For the CDR3, the DNA is TGTGCCAGCAGTTCCAGGGCAGGGGGGTACACTGAAGCTTTCTTT.

The V call is TRBV18, the J call TRBJ1-1, with D uncertain. This CDR3 spans 14 amino acids. The V and J ends lost 2 bases and 10 bases respectively, with 17 bases between them. CDR1 is KGHSH and CDR2 is LQKENI in the germline V gene. In DNA form, the CDR3 reads TGTGCCAGCTCACCAACGTCCCCCCAAGTCCCAGCTTTCTTT. Amino acids: CASSPTSPQVPAFF.

This chain connects TRBV30 to TRBJ2-3; TRBD2 is a possible D gene (6 bases). Deletions cut 0 bases from V and 2 bases from J, with 21 bases between. The CDR3 covers 18 residues. In germline, CDR1 is GTSNPN, CDR2 SVGIG (reference sequence). The CDR3: CAWSVPLPTRRATDTQYF. CDR3 coding DNA: TGTGCCTGGAGTGTACCCCTCCCAACGCGGAGGGCCACAGATACGCAGTATTTT.